This entry describes one T cell receptor beta chain. Its specificity is not known. The sample is drawn from a study of T cell repertoires in cytomegalovirus infection. Study-level points and caveats: HLA-C-restricted CMV-specific TCR beta clonotypes prevailed in the ex vivo response.

The CDR3 has 22 residues. Germline V gene lookup returns CDR1 ENHRY and CDR2 SYGVKD. Deletions cut 1 base from V and 0 bases from J, with 31 bases between. In TCRdb, the reads were re-called with MiXCR into one record per CDR3 protein. The repertoire holds 550,000 to 700,000 distinct CDR3 sequences, with over 35% as singletons. The sample in question was cultured PBMCs, obtained from culture after CMV antigen stimulation. The gene calls are TRBV10-3 and TRBJ2-7; D may correspond to TRBD1 or TRBD2 (5 bases each). The sequence derives from a human donor in good health (CMV status not recorded). Some clones in this sample may be carry-over from other donors' samples. As DNA, the CDR3 is TGTGCCATCAGTGAGTTGCCTGGATATGGGGAAGGGGTAGCGCCTAGCTCCTACGAGCAGTACTTC. Translating it yields CAISELPGYGEGVAPSSYEQYF.